This paragraph covers one T cell receptor beta chain sequence. Sequencing was performed with immunoSEQ multiplex PCR; in TCRdb, only in-frame clones are kept and a portion is missing. The profile shows about 140,000 clones, around 79% of them singletons. These data originate in a study of blood T cell repertoires in COVID-19. The study recruited people aged about 18 to 90 years across approximately 25 US areas. Two negative PCRs, clearance, or symptom resolution had been documented for recovered Cohort 3 donors. The CDR3 spans 14 residues. CDR1 ENHRY and CDR2 SYGVKD come from the germline V gene. V shed 4 bases, J shed 3 bases, and the junction held 5 bases outside the gene matches.

Input material: PBMCs or T cells enriched from blood (not recorded which). The TCR comes from a woman aged 45-59 years who had recovered from COVID-19. The V gene is TRBV10-3, the J gene TRBJ1-1; 7 bases match TRBD1. The CDR3 protein is CAISARDRDTEAFF. CDR3 in DNA: TGTGCCATCAGTGCGCGGGACAGAGACACTGAAGCTTTCTTT.